This T cell receptor (beta chain) was sequenced during a study of cytomegalovirus exposure and HLA in healthy donors. General study results and limits: The investigators catalogued 150 or so TCR beta chains as cytomegalovirus-associated. Three of the chains that were CMV-associated were confirmed in vitro to be specific for CMV antigens.

TCRdb's copy holds only in-frame clones and misses some; the assay was immunoSEQ multiplex PCR. The table has fewer than 60,000 clones, 93% seen once. Turning to this clone: The antigen remains undetermined.

Germline V lookup: CDR1 SEHNR, CDR2 FQNEAQ (reference sequence). CDR3 length: 16 amino acids. Trimming stripped 2 bases from V and 1 base from J, with 12 bases between. This chain uses TRBV7-9 with TRBJ2-4; tentatively, D is TRBD2 (5 bases). Input material: PBMCs. This receptor was identified in a woman aged 18 to 35 in good health and CMV-seropositive. CDR3 in amino acids: CASSLRGEGAKNIQYF. In nucleotides, the CDR3 is TGTGCCAGCAGCTTACGGGGAGAAGGGGCCAAAAACATTCAGTACTTC.